The 5 T cell receptor beta chains below come from one sample, sequenced in a study of blood T cell repertoires in COVID-19. The protocol was immunoSEQ multiplex PCR, while the TCRdb copy is restricted to in-frame clones and leaves out a portion. The sample includes about 140,000 clones, roughly 81% seen only once; the top ten take around 3.7%. The sample consisted of PBMCs or T cells enriched from blood (not recorded which). All receptors derive from a woman in her forties or fifties with acute COVID-19.

This clone came up once. The chain couples TRBV11-1 to TRBJ1-4, with 7 bases aligning to TRBD1. J lost 11 bases, V lost 1 base, and 10 bases had no gene match. The CDR3 runs 15 residues. Per germline, CDR1 SGHAT and CDR2 FQDESV (reference sequence). The CDR3 DNA reads as TGTGCCAGCAGCTTAGAGGGGGCGGCGGACCATAAACTGTTTTTT. It translates to CASSLEGAADHKLFF.

V is TRBV25-1 and J is TRBJ2-5; 12 bases match TRBD2. V lost 5 bases to trimming and J lost 2 bases; unmatched junction nucleotides: 3. The CDR3 spans 15 residues. Germline CDR1 is MGHDK and CDR2 is SYGVNS. CDR3 region: CASSLGTSGQETQYF. The CDR3 coding sequence is TGTGCCAGCAGTCTCGGGACTAGCGGGCAAGAGACCCAGTACTTC.

The chain employs TRBV27 and TRBJ2-3, with 15 nucleotides matching TRBD2. Trimming cost V 4 bases and J 5 bases; bases outside gene matches: 7. The CDR3 sequence is 17 residues long. Germline V gene data show CDR1 as MNHEY and CDR2 as SMNVEV (reference sequence). The CDR3 region has the DNA TGTGCCAGCAGTTCCGGGACTAGCGGGAGGTTCATAGATACGCAGTATTTT. Translated: CASSSGTSGRFIDTQYF.

This chain uses TRBV6-5 with TRBJ1-3; TRBD1 agrees at 9 bases. The CDR3 consists of 15 residues. Germline-derived CDR1 and CDR2 are MNHEY and SVGAGI. Trimming took 6 bases from V and 4 from J; bases not matched to a gene: 7. The CDR3: CASRVQGASGNTIYF. In DNA, the CDR3 is TGTGCCAGCAGGGTACAGGGGGCGTCCGGAAACACCATATATTTT.

The chain is built from TRBV6-1 and TRBJ2-1; maybe TRBD1 (6 bases). Germline V gene sequence: CDR1 MNHNS, CDR2 SASEGT. Trimming cost V 3 bases and J 7 bases, with 16 bases left between them. The CDR3 is 15 amino acids. CDR3 in DNA: TGTGCCAGCAGTGATCTAAGGGGGAGTAGTAATGAGCAGTTCTTC. It translates to CASSDLRGSSNEQFF.